The 6 T cell receptor beta chains in this list originate from one sample, sequenced in a study of shared clonotypes between healthy human individuals. Clones were sequenced by immunoSEQ multiplex PCR, and TCRdb holds only the in-frame ones, with some missing. The table shows 950,000 to 1,100,000 clones, with around four fifths occurring only once. The specimen sequenced was memory CD4+ T cells sorted from blood. Subset reported: CD45RA-negative fraction. These receptors came from a man aged 18 to 30 in good health.

Notes on this clone: Other nucleotide sequences in the sample specify the same CDR3. V is TRBV5-1 and J is TRBJ2-7, with 9 bases aligning to TRBD1. The CDR3 is 13 amino acids. Germline lookup yields CDR1 SGHRS and CDR2 YFSETQ. After removal of 3 bases from V and 7 bases from J, the junction contained 5 bases not matched to a gene. CDR3 sequence: CASSWGQGGEQYF. CDR3 nucleotides: TGCGCCAGCAGCTGGGGACAGGGCGGGGAGCAGTACTTC.

The rearrangement joins TRBV30 to TRBJ1-5; D remains unclear. Germline loops: CDR1 GTSNPN, CDR2 SVGIG (reference sequence). The CDR3 runs 15 residues. V was shortened by 0 bases and J by 2 bases, with 11 bases between the two germline ends. DNA of the CDR3: TGTGCCTGGAGTGTATCTGGATTGGGCAATCAGCCCCAGCATTTT. It specifies CAWSVSGLGNQPQHF.

The V gene is TRBV20-1, the J gene TRBJ2-1; D tentatively reads TRBD1 or TRBD2 (5 bases each). Germline CDR1 reads DFQATT; CDR2 reads SNEGSKA (reference sequence). V lost 5 bases and J lost 15, with 14 bases in between. CDR3 size: 10 residues. CDR3 region: CSAYRDDLFF. For the CDR3, the DNA is TGCAGTGCTTATCGGGACGATCTGTTCTTC.

The V call is TRBV19, the J call TRBJ2-5; no reliable D call. CDR1 and CDR2 from the germline V gene are LNHDA and SQIVND (reference sequence). The CDR3 has 14 amino acids. Trimming shortened V by 5 bases and J by 1 base, and 11 bases separated the two germline ends. The CDR3: CASSERGFQETQYF. The CDR3 nucleotides read TGTGCCAGTAGTGAGAGAGGTTTCCAAGAGACCCAGTACTTC.

J is TRBJ2-7 and V is TRBV7-9; perhaps D is TRBD1 or TRBD2 (5 bases each). CDR1 and CDR2 (germline): SEHNR, FQNEAQ (reference sequence). V dropped 5 bases and J dropped 2 bases, with 13 bases sitting between them. This CDR3 is 14 amino acids long. The CDR3 spells CASSADLGAYEQYF. As DNA, the CDR3 is TGTGCCAGCAGCGCCGACCTGGGGGCCTACGAGCAGTACTTC. Full variable domain (outside the CDR3, taken from reference TRBV7-9 and TRBJ2-7): DTGVSQNPRHKITKRGQNVTFRCDPISEHNRLYWYRQTLGQGPEFLTYFQNEAQLEKSRLLSDRFSAERPKGSFSTLEIQRTEQGDSAMYLCASSADLGAYEQYFGPGTRLTVT.

The rearrangement joins TRBV14 to TRBJ2-7, with 10 bases fitting TRBD1. The germline V gene has CDR1 SGHDN and CDR2 FVKESK. The CDR3 runs to 15 residues. V lost 1 base and J lost 3; bases outside the gene matches: 3. CDR3 nucleotides: TGTGCCAGCAGCCAAGCGGGACAGGGGATCTACGAGCAGTACTTC. Its protein is CASSQAGQGIYEQYF.